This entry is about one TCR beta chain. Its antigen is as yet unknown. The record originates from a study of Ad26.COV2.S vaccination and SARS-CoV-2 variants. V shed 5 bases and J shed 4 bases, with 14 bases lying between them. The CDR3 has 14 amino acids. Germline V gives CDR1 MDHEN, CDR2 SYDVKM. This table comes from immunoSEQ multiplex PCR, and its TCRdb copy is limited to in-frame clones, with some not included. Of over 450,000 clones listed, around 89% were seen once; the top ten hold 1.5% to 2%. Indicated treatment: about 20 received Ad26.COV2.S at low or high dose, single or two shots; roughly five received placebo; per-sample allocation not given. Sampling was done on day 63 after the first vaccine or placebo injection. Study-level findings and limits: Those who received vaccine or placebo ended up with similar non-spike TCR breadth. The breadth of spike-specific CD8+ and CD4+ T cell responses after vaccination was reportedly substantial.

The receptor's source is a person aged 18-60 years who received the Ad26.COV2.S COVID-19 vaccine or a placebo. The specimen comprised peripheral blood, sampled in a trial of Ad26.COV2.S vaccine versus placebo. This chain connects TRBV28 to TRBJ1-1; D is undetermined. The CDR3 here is CASSPPPAGTEAFF. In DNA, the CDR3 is TGTGCCAGCAGTCCCCCGCCGGCGGGCACTGAAGCTTTCTTT.